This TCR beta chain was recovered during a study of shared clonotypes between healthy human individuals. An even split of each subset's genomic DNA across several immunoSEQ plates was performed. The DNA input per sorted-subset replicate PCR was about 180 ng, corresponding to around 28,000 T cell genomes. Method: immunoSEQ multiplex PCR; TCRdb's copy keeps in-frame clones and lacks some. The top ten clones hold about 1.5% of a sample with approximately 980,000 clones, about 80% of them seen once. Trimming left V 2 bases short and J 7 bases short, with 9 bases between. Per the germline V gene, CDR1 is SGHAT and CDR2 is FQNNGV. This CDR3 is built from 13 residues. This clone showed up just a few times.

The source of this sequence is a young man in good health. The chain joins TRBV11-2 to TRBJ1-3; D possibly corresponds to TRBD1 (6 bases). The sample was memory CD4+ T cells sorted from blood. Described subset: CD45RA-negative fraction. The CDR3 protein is CASSLNRDNTIYF. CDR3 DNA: TGTGCCAGCAGCTTAAACAGGGACAACACCATATATTTT. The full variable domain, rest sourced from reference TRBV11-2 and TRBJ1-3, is EAGVAQSPRYKIIEKRQSVAFWCNPISGHATLYWYQQILGQGPKLLIQFQNNGVVDDSQLPKDRFSAERLKGVDSTLKIQPAKLEDSAVYLCASSLNRDNTIYFGEGSWLTVV.